Listed below are T cell receptor beta chains from one sample, sequenced in a study of T cells in localized non-small cell lung cancer. Clones were sequenced by immunoSEQ multiplex PCR, and TCRdb holds only the in-frame ones, with some missing. This table holds 12,000 or so clones, about four fifths found once. The sample in question was peripheral blood, obtained before any cancer treatment. The receptors were sampled from a male donor older than 55 with stage I lung adenocarcinoma. Both conserved end residues are part of each CDR3. A D gene is named only where the DNA matches it firmly.

CDR3	V	D
CASSQEAEGSSYNSPLHF	TRBV4-3	.
CASSQMGKVGAYEQYF	TRBV14	.
CASSSPGTGQEKLFF	TRBV19	TRBD1
CASSRRDRGFEGTDTQYF	TRBV4-1	TRBD1
CATSREYGIPNEKLFF	TRBV15	.
CASSGGQGHSNQPQHF	TRBV6-1	TRBD1
CASSLAGTGGGEKFF	TRBV28	TRBD1
CASSRHRQPQYGLNEQFF	TRBV7-9	.
CASSPLPGAVSNTQYF	TRBV5-1	.
CSAQAGNTEAFF	TRBV29-1	.
CASSLIFDTKNRGFF	TRBV28	.
CASSILAGMYNEQFF	TRBV19	TRBD2
CASSDGIIEAFF	TRBV10-1	.
CASIPSFREAGYEQYF	TRBV7-3	TRBD2
CASRPRGGGYGYTF	TRBV5-6	.
CASSRTGDPYEQYF	TRBV7-2	TRBD1
CASRAWTGNTEAFF	TRBV28	TRBD1
CASSRDRDQQHF	TRBV18	TRBD1
CASSNPPRHPDTQYF	TRBV7-2	.
CSASGSGQYF	TRBV20-1	.
CATSRDGGQGTEAFF	TRBV15	TRBD1
CASSRGGTDLEKLFF	TRBV2	TRBD1
CASSMKGQATYEQYF	TRBV19	TRBD1
CASSLSLGETQYF	TRBV11-2	.
CASRLAGGNTGELFF	TRBV27	TRBD2
CASTTGVQETQYF	TRBV5-1	TRBD1
CASSVGTGGGYSNQPQHF	TRBV27	TRBD1
CASSPLAGAYNEQFF	TRBV6-4	TRBD2
CASSLTRGNEKLFF	TRBV6-6	.
CASSPQTRNTGELFF	TRBV11-1	.
CASSLSPVKTYEQYF	TRBV7-2	.